The count of the clone carrying this TCR beta chain is one. Antigen specificity is unknown. The data originate from a study of T cells in localized non-small cell lung cancer. TCRdb keeps only in-frame clones here, not all; method: immunoSEQ multiplex PCR. The sample lists about 54,000 clones; around 83% were seen once. The CDR3 runs 14 residues. V lost 8 bases to trimming and J lost 2 bases; unmatched junction nucleotides: 5. CDR1 and CDR2 (germline): SNHLY, FYNNEI. General study points: Of the top 100 tumor clones, median around 62 were in adjacent lung, more than 25 among its top 100.

The TCR comes from a female donor of 60 years or more with stage II squamous cell lung carcinoma. The source material was peripheral blood, sampled before any cancer treatment. V and J are TRBV2 and TRBJ2-7, with 11 positions matching TRBD1. In DNA form, the CDR3 reads TGTGCCAGCGGGGCGGGACAGGGGGCCTACGAGCAGTACTTC. The encoded protein is CASGAGQGAYEQYF.